Listed here are 17 T cell receptor beta chains from one sample, sequenced in a study of shared clonotypes between healthy human individuals. CD45RO-negative, CCR7-positively selected cells formed the naive CD8 fraction, excluding terminally differentiated effector memory CD45RA+ cells. Some clones are missing from TCRdb's copy, which holds only in-frame ones; the method was immunoSEQ multiplex PCR. The table includes about 590,000 clones, over 95% detected once. The sequenced material came from naive CD8+ T cells sorted from blood. Receptors originate from a woman younger than 45 in good health.

The chain links TRBV28 to TRBJ2-7; 11 bases match TRBD1. CDR1 and CDR2 (germline): MDHEN, SYDVKM. This CDR3 spans 14 amino acids. The junction had 5 bases not matched to a gene; V was cut back by 6 bases and J by 4 bases. The CDR3 is CASRAGTGGYEQYF. The CDR3 coding sequence is TGTGCCAGCAGAGCCGGGACAGGGGGGTACGAGCAGTACTTC.

The gene calls are TRBV6-5 and TRBJ2-1; D gene uncertain. V shed 5 bases and J shed 8 bases, with 10 bases lying between them. Germline V CDR1 and CDR2: MNHEY, SVGAGI. The CDR3 runs to 12 residues. CDR3 in DNA: TGTGCCAGCAGTACCTCCCCCGATGAGCAGTTCTTC. This sequence encodes CASSTSPDEQFF.

This chain links TRBV7-8 with TRBJ1-1; D remains ambiguous. The germline V and J ends were trimmed by 5 bases and 0 bases, with 19 bases remaining between them. CDR3 length: 17 amino acids. Per germline, CDR1 SGHVS and CDR2 FQNEAQ. CDR3 nucleotide sequence: TGTGCCAGCAGCGCCAAGTCAGTTGCAGCCTTGAACACTGAAGCTTTCTTT. Amino acids: CASSAKSVAALNTEAFF.

This clone was found a few times. V is TRBV2 and J is TRBJ1-1, with TRBD1 as a possible D gene (6 bases). The V and J ends lost 6 bases and 1 base respectively, with 18 bases between them. Germline loops: CDR1 SNHLY, CDR2 FYNNEI. CDR3 size: 16 residues. Here the CDR3 DNA reads TGTGCCAGCAGCGAAATCGGGGGCGGTGGGAACACTGAAGCTTTCTTT. Translated, it gives CASSEIGGGGNTEAFF.

The chain has TRBV9 and TRBJ1-5; possibly TRBD1 for D (5 bases). The germline gives CDR1 SGDLS, CDR2 YYNGEE. The CDR3 has 15 residues. The ends were cut back, 4 bases at V and 2 bases at J, with 13 bases in the middle. The CDR3, as DNA: TGTGCCAGCAGCCCCTCGGGGGGAGGCAATCAGCCCCAGCATTTT. Its translation: CASSPSGGGNQPQHF.

The chain combines TRBV19 with TRBJ2-7; no firm D call. Germline-derived CDR1 and CDR2 are LNHDA and SQIVND (reference sequence). The CDR3 loop spans 14 amino acids. Between the trimmed V and J ends, which lost 4 bases and 4 bases, there was a span of 14 bases. CDR3 in amino acids: CASSTRTSPYEQYF. As DNA, the CDR3 is TGTGCCAGTAGTACCCGGACGAGCCCTTACGAGCAGTACTTC. The full variable domain, its missing parts supplied by reference TRBV19 and TRBJ2-7, is DGGITQSPKYLFRKEGQNVTLSCEQNLNHDAMYWYRQDPGQGLRLIYYSQIVNDFQKGDIAEGYSVSREKKESFPLTVTSAQKNPTAFYLCASSTRTSPYEQYFGPGTRLTVT.

About this clone itself: The sample has other DNA sequences that encode this CDR3 too. The chain joins TRBV2 to TRBJ2-7; D not resolved. Germline CDR1 SNHLY, CDR2 FYNNEI. The V end lost 3 bases, the J end lost 2 bases, and 5 bases lay between the germline ends. There are 12 residues in the CDR3. The CDR3 DNA is TGTGCCAGCAGTGACTGGACCTACGAGCAGTACTTC. It yields the protein CASSDWTYEQYF. The whole variable domain, filled in from reference TRBV2 and TRBJ2-7, reads EPEVTQTPSHQVTQMGQEVILRCVPISNHLYFYWYRQILGQKVEFLVSFYNNEISEKSEIFDDQFSVERPDGSNFTLKIRSTKLEDSAMYFCASSDWTYEQYFGPGTRLTVT.

This chain connects TRBV6-5 to TRBJ2-2; D remains ambiguous. From germline, CDR1 is MNHEY and CDR2 SVGAGI. Trimming left V 5 bases short and J 8 bases short, with 9 bases between. CDR3 size: 12 residues. The chain's CDR3 is CASSEDAGELFF. CDR3 in DNA: TGTGCCAGCAGTGAGGACGCTGGGGAGCTGTTTTTT.

The chain has TRBV5-6 and TRBJ2-7; 8 bases align to TRBD1. CDR1 SGHDT and CDR2 YYEEEE come from the germline V gene. The V segment lost 5 bases and the J segment 3 bases; nucleotides outside the gene matches: 7. This CDR3 comprises 14 residues. This CDR3 reads CASRSGGQGYEQYF. The CDR3 nucleotides read TGTGCCAGCAGATCAGGGGGCCAGGGCTACGAGCAGTACTTC.

The chain is built from TRBV5-1 and TRBJ2-1, with 8 bases lining up with TRBD2. The J segment lost 5 bases and the V segment lost 4 bases, leaving 8 bases of the junction unmatched. From germline, CDR1 is SGHRS and CDR2 YFSETQ. CDR3 length equals 15 residues. The CDR3 sequence: CASSHNSGMNNEQFF. CDR3 in DNA: TGCGCCAGCAGCCATAATAGCGGGATGAACAATGAGCAGTTCTTC.

V is TRBV28 and J is TRBJ2-7; 9 positions match TRBD2. Germline V lookup: CDR1 MDHEN, CDR2 SYDVKM. The trim removed 3 bases at V and 2 bases at J, leaving 5 bases unmatched. CDR3 length equals 15 residues. Written as DNA, the CDR3 is TGTGCCAGCAGTTTCGGGCGGGAGGGAACCTACGAGCAGTACTTC. It codes for CASSFGREGTYEQYF.

This sequence joins TRBV28 and TRBJ2-7; 15 bases map to TRBD2. The ends lost 4 bases at V and 4 bases at J; junction bases unmatched: 14. This CDR3 region has 19 residues. Germline loops: CDR1 MDHEN, CDR2 SYDVKM. CDR3 DNA: TGTGCCAGCAGTTCTTTCGGACTAGCGGGAGGGAAGGGGAGTTACGAGCAGTACTTC. Its translation is CASSSFGLAGGKGSYEQYF.

The genes are TRBV7-3 and TRBJ2-3, with D possibly TRBD2 on 6 matching bases. Per germline, CDR1 SGHTA and CDR2 FQGTGA. The V and J ends lost 6 bases and 6 bases respectively, with 16 bases between them. The CDR3 length is 14 residues. CDR3 nucleotide sequence: TGTGCCAGCAGTGACGGGACTTGGGGGGATACGCAGTATTTT. Encoded protein: CASSDGTWGDTQYF.

J is TRBJ2-1 and V is TRBV19; 7 bases match TRBD1. After removal of 6 bases from V and 6 bases from J, the junction contained 14 bases not matched to a gene. Germline assignment: CDR1 LNHDA and CDR2 SQIVND (reference sequence). The CDR3 contains 16 residues. In DNA, the CDR3 is TGTGCCAGTAGCCGCCCCGGACAGGCCGACGTCAATGAGCAGTTCTTC. Its protein product is CASSRPGQADVNEQFF.

The chain employs TRBV30 and TRBJ1-3, with D unresolved. CDR3 size: 15 residues. Germline loops: CDR1 GTSNPN, CDR2 SVGIG (reference sequence). Deletions cut 2 bases from V and 0 bases from J, with 11 bases between. The CDR3 region is CAWSPRGRSGNTIYF. The DNA for the CDR3 is TGTGCCTGGAGTCCTAGAGGCCGCTCTGGAAACACCATATATTTT.

The chain recombines TRBV2 with TRBJ1-1; 9 positions agree with TRBD1. Germline loops: CDR1 SNHLY, CDR2 FYNNEI. After removal of 6 bases from V and 3 bases from J, the junction contained 2 bases not matched to a gene. The CDR3 is 13 residues long. CDR3 region: CASRGQGDTEAFF. CDR3 nucleotide sequence: TGTGCCAGCAGGGGACAGGGCGACACTGAAGCTTTCTTT.

This rearrangement joins TRBV4-1 to TRBJ1-1, with D uncertain. With 0 bases removed from V and 1 base from J, the gap between germline ends came to 6 bases. CDR3 length: 14 amino acids. The germline CDR1 and CDR2 sequences are MGHRA and YSYEKL. The CDR3 is CASSQDRWNTEAFF. The CDR3 DNA follows: TGCGCCAGCAGCCAAGATAGATGGAACACTGAAGCTTTCTTT.